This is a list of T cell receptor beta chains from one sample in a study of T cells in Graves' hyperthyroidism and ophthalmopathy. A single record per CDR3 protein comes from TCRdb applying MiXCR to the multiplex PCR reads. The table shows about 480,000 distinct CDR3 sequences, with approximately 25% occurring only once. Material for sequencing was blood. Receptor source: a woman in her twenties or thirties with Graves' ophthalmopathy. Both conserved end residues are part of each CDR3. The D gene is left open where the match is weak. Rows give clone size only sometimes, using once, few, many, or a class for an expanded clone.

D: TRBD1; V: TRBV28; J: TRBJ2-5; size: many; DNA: TGTGCCAGCAGACACCCGGGACAGGGATTAACGGAGACCCAGTACTTC; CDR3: CASRHPGQGLTETQYF
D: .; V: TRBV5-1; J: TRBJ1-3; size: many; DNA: TGCGCCAGCAGCTTGACCCTTTCCACTGGAAACACCATATATTTT; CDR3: CASSLTLSTGNTIYF
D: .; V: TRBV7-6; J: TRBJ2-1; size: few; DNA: TGTGCCAGCAGCGTCGGACGTCCTGCTTACAATGAGCAGTTCTTC; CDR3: CASSVGRPAYNEQFF
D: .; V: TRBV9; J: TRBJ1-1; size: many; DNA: TGTGCCAGCAGCGCATACCAGGGACTCGCCACTGAAGCTTTCTTT; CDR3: CASSAYQGLATEAFF
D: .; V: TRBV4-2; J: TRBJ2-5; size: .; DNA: TGTGCCAGCAGCCTAGCCGGGACGGGGGAGACCCAGTACTTC; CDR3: CASSLAGTGETQYF
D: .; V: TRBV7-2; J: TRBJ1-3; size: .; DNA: TGTGCCAGCAGCTTAAGGCACAGGGATGGAAACACCATATATTTT; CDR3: CASSLRHRDGNTIYF
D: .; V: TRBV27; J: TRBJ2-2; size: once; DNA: TGTGCCAGCAGTTCTCCTCCTACTAGGGCCGGGGAGCTGTTTTTT; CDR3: CASSSPPTRAGELFF
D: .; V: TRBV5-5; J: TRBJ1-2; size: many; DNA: TGTGCCAGCAGGCTGGCAGCTAACTATGGCTACACCTTC; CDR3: CASRLAANYGYTF
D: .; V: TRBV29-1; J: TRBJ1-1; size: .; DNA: TGCAGCGTTGAAAAAGGGATAGGGAACACTGATGCTTTCTTT; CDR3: CSVEKGIGNTDAFF
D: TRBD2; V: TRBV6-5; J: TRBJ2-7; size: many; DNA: TGTGCCAGCAGTTACTCGGGACTAGCGGGCTACGAGCAGTACTTC; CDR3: CASSYSGLAGYEQYF
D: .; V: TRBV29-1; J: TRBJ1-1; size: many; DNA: TGCAGCGTTGTACCAGGGCTTACTGAAGCTTTCTTT; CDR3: CSVVPGLTEAFF
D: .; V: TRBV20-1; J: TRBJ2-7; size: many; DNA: TGCAGTGCCCCAGGGAACTACGAGCAGTACTTC; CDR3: CSAPGNYEQYF
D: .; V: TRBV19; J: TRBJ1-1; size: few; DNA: TGTGCCAGTAGTATAGGGGGCGGCTTAACTGAAGCTTTCTTT; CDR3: CASSIGGGLTEAFF
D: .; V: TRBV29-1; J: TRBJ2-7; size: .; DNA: TGCAGCGTTATTCGTGACAGGAGTTGGCGCGAGCAGTACTTC; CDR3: CSVIRDRSWREQYF
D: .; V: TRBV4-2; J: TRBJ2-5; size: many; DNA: TGTGCCAGCAGCCAAGCCCAGGGAAAAGAGACCCAGTACTTC; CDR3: CASSQAQGKETQYF
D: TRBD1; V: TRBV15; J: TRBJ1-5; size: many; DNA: TGTGCCACCAGCCCGCGGGGACAGGGTAGCAATCAGCCCCAGCATTTT; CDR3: CATSPRGQGSNQPQHF
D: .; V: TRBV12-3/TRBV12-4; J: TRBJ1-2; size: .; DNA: TGTGCCAGCAGTTTAGGCGCGGAATCCTCACGTCATGGCTACACCTTC; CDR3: CASSLGAESSRHGYTF
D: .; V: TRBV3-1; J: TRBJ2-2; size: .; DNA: TGTGCCAGCAGCCAAGATGTTGGCAGGAGCGCCGGGGAGCTGTTTTTT; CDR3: CASSQDVGRSAGELFF
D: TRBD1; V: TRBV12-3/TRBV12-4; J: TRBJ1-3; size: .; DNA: TGTGCCAGCAGGCCGGGACAGCGAGCTGAGATACGATATTTT; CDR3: CASRPGQRAEIRYF
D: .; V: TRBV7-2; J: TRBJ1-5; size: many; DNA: TGTGCCAGCAGCTTAAACAGGAATAGCAATCAGCCCCAGCATTTT; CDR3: CASSLNRNSNQPQHF
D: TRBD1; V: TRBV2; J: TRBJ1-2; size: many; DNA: TGTGCCAGCAGTGGACAGGGGGCGAACTATGGCTACACCTTC; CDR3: CASSGQGANYGYTF
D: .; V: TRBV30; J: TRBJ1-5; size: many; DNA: TGTGCCTGGAGTGGGGGATTAAGCAATCAGCCCCAGCATTTT; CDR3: CAWSGGLSNQPQHF
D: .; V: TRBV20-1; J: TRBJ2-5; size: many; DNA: TGCAGTGCTAGAGATCTATTATCTCCAGGGCAAGAGACCCAGTACTTC; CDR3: CSARDLLSPGQETQYF
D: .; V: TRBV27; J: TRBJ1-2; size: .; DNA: TGTGCCAGCAGTTTAGGGGCGTTCTATGGCTACACCTTC; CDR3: CASSLGAFYGYTF
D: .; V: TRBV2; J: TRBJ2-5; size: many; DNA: TGTGCCAGCAGTGAGCCAAGGACATTACAAGAGACCCAGTACTTC; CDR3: CASSEPRTLQETQYF
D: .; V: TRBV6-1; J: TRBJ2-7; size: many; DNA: TGTGCCAGCACCCTACCCCCGGACATAAACTACGAGCAGTACTTC; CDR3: CASTLPPDINYEQYF
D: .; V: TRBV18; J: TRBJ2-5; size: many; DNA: TGTGCCAGCTCACCAGCATTCCGGGATGGAGAGACCCAGTACTTC; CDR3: CASSPAFRDGETQYF
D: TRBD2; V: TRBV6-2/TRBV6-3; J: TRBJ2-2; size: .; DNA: TGTGCCAGCAGTTACGTTTACGCGGGAGACACCGGGGAGCTGTTTTTT; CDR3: CASSYVYAGDTGELFF
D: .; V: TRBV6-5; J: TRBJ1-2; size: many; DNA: TGTGCCAGCAGTTACGGGACTCCCGACCTTGGCTATGGCTACACCTTC; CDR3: CASSYGTPDLGYGYTF
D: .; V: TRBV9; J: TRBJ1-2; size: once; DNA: TGTGCCAGCAGCCCAAGACAGGCAGAAAACTATGGCTACACCTTC; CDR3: CASSPRQAENYGYTF
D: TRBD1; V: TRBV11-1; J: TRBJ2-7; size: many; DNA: TGTGCCAGCAGCTTGGCCGGGACAGGGGGGCCCTCCTACGAGCAGTACTTC; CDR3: CASSLAGTGGPSYEQYF
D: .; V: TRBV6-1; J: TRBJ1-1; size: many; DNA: TGTGCCAGCAGTAGGAGGGGGGCGAACACTGAAGCTTTCTTT; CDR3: CASSRRGANTEAFF
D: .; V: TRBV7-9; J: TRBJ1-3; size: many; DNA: TGTGCCAGCAGCCGGGTTAGCTCTGGAAACACCATATATTTT; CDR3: CASSRVSSGNTIYF
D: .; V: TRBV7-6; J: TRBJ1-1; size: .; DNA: TGTGCCAGCAGCTCAAACCCCGACAGGAACACTGAAGCTTTCTTT; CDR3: CASSSNPDRNTEAFF
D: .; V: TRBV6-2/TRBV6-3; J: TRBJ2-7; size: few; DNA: TGTGCCAGCAGTATCCGCTCCGGGACTTTCAGCGAGCAGTACTTC; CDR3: CASSIRSGTFSEQYF
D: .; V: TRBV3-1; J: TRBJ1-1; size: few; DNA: TGTGCCAGCAGTCAAATACCACAAACGAACACTGAAGCTTTCTTT; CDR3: CASSQIPQTNTEAFF
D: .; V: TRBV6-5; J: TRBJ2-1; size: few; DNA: TGTGCCAGCAGTTACCTTGGTTTAGTCATCCATGAGCAGTTCTTC; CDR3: CASSYLGLVIHEQFF
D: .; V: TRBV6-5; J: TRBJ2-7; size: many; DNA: TGTGCCAGCAGTCACGACTACGAGCAGTACTTC; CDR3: CASSHDYEQYF
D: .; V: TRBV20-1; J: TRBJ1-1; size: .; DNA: TGCAGTGCTAGAGATGAAACAACGAACACTGAAGCTTTCTTT; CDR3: CSARDETTNTEAFF
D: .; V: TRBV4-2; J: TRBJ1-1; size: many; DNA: TGTGCCAGCAGCCCCTTTTTGAACACTGAAGCTTTCTTT; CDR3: CASSPFLNTEAFF
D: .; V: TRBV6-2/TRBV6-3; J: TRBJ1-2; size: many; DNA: TGTGCCAGCAGTTACTCAGGGAACTATGGCTACACCTTC; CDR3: CASSYSGNYGYTF
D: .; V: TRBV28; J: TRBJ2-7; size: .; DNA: TGTGCCAGCAGCCTCCCGGGACTTACCAACTCCTACGAGCAGTACTTC; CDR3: CASSLPGLTNSYEQYF
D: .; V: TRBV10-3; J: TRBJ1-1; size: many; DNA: TGTGCCATCAGTGAGCTGGACATACTTAACACTGAAGCTTTCTTT; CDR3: CAISELDILNTEAFF
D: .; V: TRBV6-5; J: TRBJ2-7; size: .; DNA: TGTGCCAGCAGTTTAGATGGGTTGTCAGGCCACGAGCAGTACTTC; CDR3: CASSLDGLSGHEQYF
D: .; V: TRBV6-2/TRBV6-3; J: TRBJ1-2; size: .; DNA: TGTGCCAGCAGTGACGGGATCTCAAACGCATATGGCTACACCTTC; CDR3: CASSDGISNAYGYTF
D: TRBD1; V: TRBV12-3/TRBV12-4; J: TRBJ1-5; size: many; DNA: TGTGCCAGCAGTTTGGGGGGGACAGGTTCTGATCAGCCCCAGCATTTT; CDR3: CASSLGGTGSDQPQHF
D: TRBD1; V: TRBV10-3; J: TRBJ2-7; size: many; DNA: TGTGCCATCGCCGGGACAGAAATTTACGAGCAGTACTTC; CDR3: CAIAGTEIYEQYF
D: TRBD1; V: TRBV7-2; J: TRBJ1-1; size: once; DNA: TGTGCCAGCAGAAAGGGACAGGGGGCGCGACCTGAAGCTTTCTTT; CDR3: CASRKGQGARPEAFF
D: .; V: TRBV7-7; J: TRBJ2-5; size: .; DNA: TGTGCCAGCAGCGCAGGACAGGGAGGGCAGACCCAGTACTTC; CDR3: CASSAGQGGQTQYF
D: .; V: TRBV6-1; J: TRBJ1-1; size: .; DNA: TGTGCCAGCACACAAGGGGGGTCCCTGTGGACTGAAGCTTTCTTT; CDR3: CASTQGGSLWTEAFF
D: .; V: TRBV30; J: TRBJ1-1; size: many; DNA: TGTGCTGCACGATCGGGACCCACTGAAGCTTTCTTT; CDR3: CAARSGPTEAFF
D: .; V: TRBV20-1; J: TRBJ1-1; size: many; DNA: TGCAGTGCTAGAGGTGGTGCAGGGAACACTGAAGCTTTCTTT; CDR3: CSARGGAGNTEAFF
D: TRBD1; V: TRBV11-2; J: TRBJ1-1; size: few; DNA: TGTGCCAGCACTAGAAGAGGTGGACAGGGTAGCACTGAAGCTTTCTTT; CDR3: CASTRRGGQGSTEAFF